This TCR beta chain was retrieved from a study of human T cells and chemical hapten exposure. As for the study in general: Investigators sensitized 2 cm by 2 cm of upper inner arm skin with 2% DPC.

This clonotype was recorded many times. The antigen is not known. Study outcomes and limitations: In the PT1 data, expanded TCR counts showed a positive correlation with patch test score.

TCRdb processed the RACE reads anew with MiXCR; each CDR3 protein has one entry. Here the sample spans roughly 100,000 distinct CDR3 sequences, 10% to 14% being singletons. The ends were cut back, 7 bases at V and 3 bases at J, with 10 bases in the middle. CDR1 and CDR2 (germline): SGHTA, FQGNSA. CDR3 length: 13 amino acids. Time point described: pre-sensitization, week 0. Sample treatment: therapeutic diphenylcyclopropenone sensitization with weekly scalp DPC. Alopecia patients, 18 to 70 years old and DPC-suitable, served as donors. The chain is built from TRBV7-2 and TRBJ1-5; no clear D. The origin of this receptor is a woman between 55 and 75 years old with alopecia areata. Some clones in this sample may be carry-over from other donors' samples. This sample comprised whole blood, obtained in connection with sensitization to the hapten diphenylcyclopropenone (DPC). CDR3 loop: CASKMSDNQPQHF. CDR3 nucleotides: TGTGCCAGCAAAATGTCTGACAATCAGCCCCAGCATTTT.